The rows below give T cell receptor beta chains drawn from one sample of a study of T cell responses to AZD1222 COVID-19 vaccine. Produced via immunoSEQ multiplex PCR; TCRdb's table is partial and in-frame only. Of about 160,000 clones listed, about 90% are singletons. The sequencing here drew on peripheral blood, taken on day 0 of MenACWY control vaccination. The receptors come from an adult in good health. CDR3s include the opening cysteine and the closing phenylalanine or tryptophan. Each record gives: V gene, clone size, J gene, CDR3 protein. The size of a clone is reported for some rows only, either as once, few or many, or as a class for expanded clones.

V gene: TRBV24-1; clone size: -; J gene: TRBJ1-5; CDR3 protein: CATSERTGSNQPQHF
V gene: TRBV19; clone size: -; J gene: TRBJ1-5; CDR3 protein: CASSRAGQPQHF
V gene: TRBV7-9; clone size: -; J gene: TRBJ2-1; CDR3 protein: CASSLELAANEQFF
V gene: TRBV10-3; clone size: once; J gene: TRBJ2-3; CDR3 protein: CAIRARDRGTDTQYF
V gene: TRBV7-2; clone size: -; J gene: TRBJ1-2; CDR3 protein: CASSLGAVRGDGYTF
V gene: TRBV19; clone size: -; J gene: TRBJ1-4; CDR3 protein: CASSIRGQTTNEKLFF
V gene: TRBV3-1/TRBV3-2; clone size: -; J gene: TRBJ1-5; CDR3 protein: CASSQVAGAGQPQHF
V gene: TRBV6-5; clone size: once; J gene: TRBJ1-1; CDR3 protein: CASSYTGGGNTEAFF
V gene: TRBV5-5; clone size: -; J gene: TRBJ2-1; CDR3 protein: CASSGIFGGADNEQFF
V gene: TRBV19; clone size: -; J gene: TRBJ1-1; CDR3 protein: CASGVLALNTEAFF
V gene: TRBV3-1/TRBV3-2; clone size: few; J gene: TRBJ2-1; CDR3 protein: CATQAAPRANEQFF
V gene: TRBV28; clone size: -; J gene: TRBJ2-7; CDR3 protein: CASSTPGLGFSEQYF
V gene: TRBV5-5; clone size: -; J gene: TRBJ2-3; CDR3 protein: CASSPTGLGDTQYF
V gene: TRBV30; clone size: few; J gene: TRBJ1-1; CDR3 protein: CAWSDGGTTEAFF
V gene: TRBV28; clone size: -; J gene: TRBJ1-2; CDR3 protein: CASQQANYGYTF
V gene: TRBV24-1; clone size: -; J gene: TRBJ2-2; CDR3 protein: CATSDFDRGYTGELFF
V gene: TRBV30; clone size: -; J gene: TRBJ2-7; CDR3 protein: CAWRGLAGSYEQYF
V gene: TRBV7-9; clone size: -; J gene: TRBJ2-3; CDR3 protein: CASSLTAGSRDTQYF
V gene: TRBV7-2; clone size: -; J gene: TRBJ2-7; CDR3 protein: CASSGVLGEQYF
V gene: TRBV3-1/TRBV3-2; clone size: once; J gene: TRBJ2-5; CDR3 protein: CASSPSRGETQYF
V gene: TRBV7-2; clone size: -; J gene: TRBJ1-2; CDR3 protein: CASSLLRGSPYGYTF
V gene: TRBV9; clone size: -; J gene: TRBJ2-1; CDR3 protein: CASSVGGRPDNEQFF
V gene: TRBV9; clone size: -; J gene: TRBJ1-4; CDR3 protein: CASSPRQTNEKLFF
V gene: TRBV6-4; clone size: -; J gene: TRBJ2-1; CDR3 protein: CASSAERGGREQFF
V gene: TRBV5-1; clone size: -; J gene: TRBJ2-5; CDR3 protein: CASSGSGSSGETQYF
V gene: TRBV28; clone size: -; J gene: TRBJ1-1; CDR3 protein: CASSYRGDTEAFF
V gene: TRBV30; clone size: -; J gene: TRBJ2-1; CDR3 protein: CAWSEGLAGYNEQFF
V gene: TRBV29-1; clone size: once; J gene: TRBJ1-2; CDR3 protein: CSVPRRDSSRGYTF
V gene: TRBV28; clone size: -; J gene: TRBJ2-7; CDR3 protein: CASSLLGQTYEQYF
V gene: TRBV30; clone size: -; J gene: TRBJ1-5; CDR3 protein: CAWSTGGIRPQHF
V gene: TRBV11-3; clone size: -; J gene: TRBJ1-4; CDR3 protein: CASSSRTGSMEKLFF
V gene: TRBV6-1; clone size: -; J gene: TRBJ1-1; CDR3 protein: CASSEDRNTEAFF
V gene: TRBV7-3; clone size: -; J gene: TRBJ2-1; CDR3 protein: CASSFGTSGSTRNEQFF
V gene: TRBV19; clone size: -; J gene: TRBJ2-1; CDR3 protein: CASSGSRLDEQFF
V gene: TRBV3-1/TRBV3-2; clone size: once; J gene: TRBJ2-5; CDR3 protein: CASSQASNRYSGSQYF
V gene: TRBV3-1/TRBV3-2; clone size: few; J gene: TRBJ2-7; CDR3 protein: CASSTRGGTYEQYF
V gene: TRBV28; clone size: -; J gene: TRBJ1-5; CDR3 protein: CATAGQGLSNQPQHF
V gene: TRBV27; clone size: -; J gene: TRBJ2-1; CDR3 protein: CASSSRTSGSPEQFF
V gene: TRBV10-3; clone size: -; J gene: TRBJ1-1; CDR3 protein: CATTKGPPGSGTEAFF
V gene: TRBV18; clone size: -; J gene: TRBJ2-1; CDR3 protein: CASSRSPREEFNNEQFF
V gene: TRBV4-3; clone size: -; J gene: TRBJ2-3; CDR3 protein: CASSQDPTSGTSTDTQYF
V gene: TRBV5-6; clone size: -; J gene: TRBJ1-1; CDR3 protein: CASSLGQAKVATEAFF
V gene: TRBV4-2; clone size: -; J gene: TRBJ1-4; CDR3 protein: CASSQGGGGGSEKLFF
V gene: TRBV28; clone size: once; J gene: TRBJ2-5; CDR3 protein: CASSLRLAGQETQYF
V gene: TRBV19; clone size: -; J gene: TRBJ1-5; CDR3 protein: CASSTRGRGGGNQPQHF
V gene: TRBV27; clone size: -; J gene: TRBJ1-4; CDR3 protein: CASSLNIRFTTNEKLFF
V gene: TRBV5-1; clone size: -; J gene: TRBJ2-3; CDR3 protein: CASSLDPPWTSRVGTDTQYF
V gene: TRBV5-4; clone size: -; J gene: TRBJ2-1; CDR3 protein: CASSFPTGGYNEQFF
V gene: TRBV18; clone size: -; J gene: TRBJ2-1; CDR3 protein: CASSPLGLAIANEQFF
V gene: TRBV21-1; clone size: -; J gene: TRBJ1-5; CDR3 protein: CASSKKMGTDSNQPQHF
V gene: TRBV10-2; clone size: -; J gene: TRBJ2-1; CDR3 protein: CASARWTTLEQFF
V gene: TRBV10-2; clone size: -; J gene: TRBJ1-3; CDR3 protein: CASRDSSGNTIYF
V gene: TRBV7-9; clone size: once; J gene: TRBJ2-7; CDR3 protein: CASSLPGSYEQYF
V gene: TRBV5-1; clone size: -; J gene: TRBJ1-5; CDR3 protein: CASSRDGSRGQPQHF
V gene: TRBV11-2; clone size: -; J gene: TRBJ1-2; CDR3 protein: CASSLDFPGRNYGYTF